This T cell receptor beta chain was recovered during a study of shared clonotypes between healthy human individuals. General study points: Generation probabilities of non-shared clonotypes were lower (relative to those shared by all four donors).

Concerning this clone: Antigen: not known.

Per germline, CDR1 MNHEY and CDR2 SMNVEV (reference sequence). The V end was cut by 6 bases, the J end by 2 bases, with 17 bases between. The length of the CDR3 is 15 residues. Each subset's genomic DNA was split evenly across several immunoSEQ plates. Data came from immunoSEQ multiplex PCR; TCRdb stores just in-frame clones and leaves some out. The sample lists millions of clones; about 93% were seen once. CD45RO-negative CD8 cells positively selected for CCR7 made up the naive population, which excluded terminally differentiated effector memory CD45RA+ cells. The V call is TRBV27, the J call TRBJ2-7, with D perhaps TRBD2 (6 bases). The sequence came from a man between 18 and 35 years old in good health. Some clones in this sample may be carry-over from other donors' samples. Sequenced sample: naive CD8+ T cells from PBMCs. The CDR3 protein is CASRNAPGLPYEQYF. The CDR3 coding sequence is TGTGCCAGCAGGAATGCACCGGGACTGCCCTACGAGCAGTACTTC.